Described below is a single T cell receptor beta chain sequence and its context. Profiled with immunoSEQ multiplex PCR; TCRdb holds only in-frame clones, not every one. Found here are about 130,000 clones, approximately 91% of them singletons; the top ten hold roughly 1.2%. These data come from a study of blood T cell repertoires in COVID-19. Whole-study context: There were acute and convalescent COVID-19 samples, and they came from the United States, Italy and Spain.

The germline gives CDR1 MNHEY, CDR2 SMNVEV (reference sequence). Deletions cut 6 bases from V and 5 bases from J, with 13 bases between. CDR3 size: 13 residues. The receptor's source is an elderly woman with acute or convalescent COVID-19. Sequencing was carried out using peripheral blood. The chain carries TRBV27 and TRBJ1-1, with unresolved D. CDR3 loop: CASRSTEWTEAFF. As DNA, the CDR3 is TGTGCCAGCAGATCAACGGAGTGGACTGAAGCTTTCTTT.